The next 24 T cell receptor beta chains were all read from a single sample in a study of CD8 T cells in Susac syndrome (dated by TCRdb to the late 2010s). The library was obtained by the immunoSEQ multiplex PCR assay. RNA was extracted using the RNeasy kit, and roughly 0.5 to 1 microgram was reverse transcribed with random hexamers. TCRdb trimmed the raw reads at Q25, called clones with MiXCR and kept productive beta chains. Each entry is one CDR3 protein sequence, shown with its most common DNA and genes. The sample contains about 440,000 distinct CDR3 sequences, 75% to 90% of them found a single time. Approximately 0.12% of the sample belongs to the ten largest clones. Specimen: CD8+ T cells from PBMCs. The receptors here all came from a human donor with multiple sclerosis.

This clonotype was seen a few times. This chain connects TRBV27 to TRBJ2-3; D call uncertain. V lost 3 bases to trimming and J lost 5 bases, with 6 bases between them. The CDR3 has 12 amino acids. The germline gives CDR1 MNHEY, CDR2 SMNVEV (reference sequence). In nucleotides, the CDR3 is TGTGCCAGCAGTTTTCCGGGAGATACGCAGTATTTT. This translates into CASSFPGDTQYF.

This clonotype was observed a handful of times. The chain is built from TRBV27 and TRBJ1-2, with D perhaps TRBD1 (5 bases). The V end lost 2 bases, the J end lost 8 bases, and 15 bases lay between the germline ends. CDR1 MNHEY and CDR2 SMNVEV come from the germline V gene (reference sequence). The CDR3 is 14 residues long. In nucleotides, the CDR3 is TGTGCCAGCAGTTTAACGGGGACCGTGCGCGGCTACACCTTC. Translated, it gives CASSLTGTVRGYTF.

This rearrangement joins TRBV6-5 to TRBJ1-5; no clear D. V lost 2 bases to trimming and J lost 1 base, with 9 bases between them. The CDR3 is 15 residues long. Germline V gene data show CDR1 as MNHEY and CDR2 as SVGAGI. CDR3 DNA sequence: TGTGCCAGCAGTTACACCGGTGGGAGCAATCAGCCCCAGCATTTT. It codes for CASSYTGGSNQPQHF.

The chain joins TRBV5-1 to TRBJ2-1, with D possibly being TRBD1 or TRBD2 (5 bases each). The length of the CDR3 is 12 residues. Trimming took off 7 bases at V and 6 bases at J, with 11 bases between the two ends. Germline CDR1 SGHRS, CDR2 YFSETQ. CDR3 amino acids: CASGDDINEQFF. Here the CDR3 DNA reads TGCGCCAGCGGGGACGACATCAATGAGCAGTTCTTC.

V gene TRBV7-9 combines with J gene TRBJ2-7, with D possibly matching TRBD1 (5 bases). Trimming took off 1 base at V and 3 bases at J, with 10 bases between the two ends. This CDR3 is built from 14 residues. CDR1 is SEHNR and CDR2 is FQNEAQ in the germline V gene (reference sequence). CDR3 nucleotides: TGTGCCAGCAGCTTAGAATCAGGGATCTACGAGCAGTACTTC. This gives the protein CASSLESGIYEQYF.

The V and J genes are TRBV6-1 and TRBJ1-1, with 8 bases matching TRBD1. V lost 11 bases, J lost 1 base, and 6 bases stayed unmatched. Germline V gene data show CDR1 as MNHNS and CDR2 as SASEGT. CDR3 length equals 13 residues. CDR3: CAGQGFENTEAFF. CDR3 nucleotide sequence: TGTGCCGGACAGGGATTCGAGAACACTGAAGCTTTCTTT.

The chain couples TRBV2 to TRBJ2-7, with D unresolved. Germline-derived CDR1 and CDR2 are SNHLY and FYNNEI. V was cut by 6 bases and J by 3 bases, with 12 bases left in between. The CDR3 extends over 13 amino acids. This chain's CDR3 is CASRLPFLYEQYF. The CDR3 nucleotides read TGTGCCAGCAGACTACCCTTTCTCTACGAGCAGTACTTC.

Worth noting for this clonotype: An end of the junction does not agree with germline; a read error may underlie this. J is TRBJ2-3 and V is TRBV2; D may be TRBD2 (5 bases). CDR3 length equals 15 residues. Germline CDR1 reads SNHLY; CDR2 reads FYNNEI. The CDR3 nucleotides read TGTGCCAGCAGGGAAGGAAGCGGTAGCACAGATACGCAGTATTTT. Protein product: CASREGSGSTDTQYF. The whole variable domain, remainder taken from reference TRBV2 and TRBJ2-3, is EPEVTQTPSHQVTQMGQEVILRCVPISNHLYFYWYRQILGQKVEFLVSFYNNEISEKSEIFDDQFSVERPDGSNFTLKIRSTKLEDSAMYFCASREGSGSTDTQYFGPGTRLTVL.

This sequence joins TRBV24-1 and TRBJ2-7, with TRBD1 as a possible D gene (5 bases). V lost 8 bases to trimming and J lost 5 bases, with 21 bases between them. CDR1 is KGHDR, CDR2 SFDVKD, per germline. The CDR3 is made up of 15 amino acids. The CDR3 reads CATNSLEGDGDEQYF. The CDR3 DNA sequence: TGTGCCACCAACTCCTTGGAAGGGGATGGCGACGAGCAGTACTTC.

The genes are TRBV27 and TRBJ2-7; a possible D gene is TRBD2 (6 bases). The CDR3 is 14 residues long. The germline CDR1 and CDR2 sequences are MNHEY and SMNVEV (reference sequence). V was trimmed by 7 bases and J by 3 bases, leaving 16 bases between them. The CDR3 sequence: CASTLRAGSYEQYF. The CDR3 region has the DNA TGTGCCAGCACTCTAAGGGCGGGGAGCTACGAGCAGTACTTC.

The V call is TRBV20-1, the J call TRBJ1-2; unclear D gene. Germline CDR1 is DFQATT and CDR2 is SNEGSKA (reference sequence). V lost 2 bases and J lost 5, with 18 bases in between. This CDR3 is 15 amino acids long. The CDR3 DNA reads TGCAGTGCTAGAACGGTAGAGATCTTGCCTTATGGCTACACCTTC. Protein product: CSARTVEILPYGYTF.

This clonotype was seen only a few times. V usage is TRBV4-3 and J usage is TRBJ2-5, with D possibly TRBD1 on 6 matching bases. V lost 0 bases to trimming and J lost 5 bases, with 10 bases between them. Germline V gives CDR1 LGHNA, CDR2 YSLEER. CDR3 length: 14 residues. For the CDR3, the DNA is TGCGCCAGCAGCCAAGAAAACAGGGAGGAGACCCAGTACTTC. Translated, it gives CASSQENREETQYF.

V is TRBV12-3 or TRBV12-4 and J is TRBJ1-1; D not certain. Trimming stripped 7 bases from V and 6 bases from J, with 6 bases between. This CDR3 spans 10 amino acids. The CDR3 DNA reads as TGTGCCAGCACATGGGCTGAAGCTTTCTTT. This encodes CASTWAEAFF.

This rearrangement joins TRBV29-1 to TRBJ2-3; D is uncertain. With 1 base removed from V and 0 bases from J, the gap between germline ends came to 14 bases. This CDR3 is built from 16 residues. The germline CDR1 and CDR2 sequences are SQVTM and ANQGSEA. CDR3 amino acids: CSVEGGKDLSTDTQYF. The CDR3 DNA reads TGCAGCGTTGAAGGGGGTAAGGATCTCAGCACAGATACGCAGTATTTT.

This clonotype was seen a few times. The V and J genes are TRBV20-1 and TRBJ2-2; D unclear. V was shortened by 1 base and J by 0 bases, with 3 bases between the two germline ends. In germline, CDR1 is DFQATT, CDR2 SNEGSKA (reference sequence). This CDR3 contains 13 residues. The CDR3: CSARGPNTGELFF. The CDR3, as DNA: TGCAGTGCTAGAGGTCCGAACACCGGGGAGCTGTTTTTT.

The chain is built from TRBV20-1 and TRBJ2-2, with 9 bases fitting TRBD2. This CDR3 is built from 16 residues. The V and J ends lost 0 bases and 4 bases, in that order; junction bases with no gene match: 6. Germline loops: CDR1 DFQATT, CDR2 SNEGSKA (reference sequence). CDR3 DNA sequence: TGCAGTGCTAGAGATCCTAGCGGGATAGCCACCGGGGAGCTGTTTTTT. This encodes CSARDPSGIATGELFF.

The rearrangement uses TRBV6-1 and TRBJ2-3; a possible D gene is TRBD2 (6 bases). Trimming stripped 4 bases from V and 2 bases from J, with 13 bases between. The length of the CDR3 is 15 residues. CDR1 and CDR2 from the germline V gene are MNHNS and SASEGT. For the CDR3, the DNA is TGTGCCAGCAGTGGTCGGGAGATAAACACAGATACGCAGTATTTT. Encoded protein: CASSGREINTDTQYF.

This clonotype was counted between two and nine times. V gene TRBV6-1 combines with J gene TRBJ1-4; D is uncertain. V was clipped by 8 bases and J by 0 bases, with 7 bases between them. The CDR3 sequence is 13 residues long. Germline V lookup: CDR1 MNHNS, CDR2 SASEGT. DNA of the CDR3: TGTGCCAGCTCCGTTGCAACTAATGAAAAACTGTTTTTT. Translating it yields CASSVATNEKLFF.

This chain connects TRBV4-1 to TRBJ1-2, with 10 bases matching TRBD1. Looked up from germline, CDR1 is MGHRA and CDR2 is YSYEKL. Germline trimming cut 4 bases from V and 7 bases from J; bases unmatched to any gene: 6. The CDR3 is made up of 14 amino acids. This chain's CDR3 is CASSLGTGAVGYTF. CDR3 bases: TGCGCCAGCAGCCTCGGGACAGGGGCTGTTGGCTACACCTTC.

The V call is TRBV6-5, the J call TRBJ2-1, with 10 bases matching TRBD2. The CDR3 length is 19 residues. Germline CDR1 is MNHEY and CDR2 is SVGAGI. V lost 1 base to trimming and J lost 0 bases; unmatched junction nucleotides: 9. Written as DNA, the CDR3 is TGTGCCAGCAGTTACTTCGCCGGGACTAGCGTTAGCTCCTACAATGAGCAGTTCTTC. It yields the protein CASSYFAGTSVSSYNEQFF.

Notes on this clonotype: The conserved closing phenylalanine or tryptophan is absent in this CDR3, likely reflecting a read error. CDR3 nucleotides: TGTGCCAGCCTGCCCGGTAACACCGGGGAGCTGTTTTGT. It translates to CASLPGNTGELFC. This chain uses TRBV30 with TRBJ2-2; D gene ambiguous. Germline V gene data show CDR1 as GTSNPN and CDR2 as SVGIG (reference sequence). The CDR3 extends over 13 amino acids. V lost 8 bases and J lost 2, with 12 bases in between.

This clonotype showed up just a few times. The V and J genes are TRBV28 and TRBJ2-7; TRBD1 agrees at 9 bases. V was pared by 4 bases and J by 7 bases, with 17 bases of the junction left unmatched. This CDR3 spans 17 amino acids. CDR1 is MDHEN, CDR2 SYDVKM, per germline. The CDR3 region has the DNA TGTGCCAGCAGTTCCTTAACCCTGGACAGGGGAAGAGAAGAGCAGTACTTC. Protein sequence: CASSSLTLDRGREEQYF.

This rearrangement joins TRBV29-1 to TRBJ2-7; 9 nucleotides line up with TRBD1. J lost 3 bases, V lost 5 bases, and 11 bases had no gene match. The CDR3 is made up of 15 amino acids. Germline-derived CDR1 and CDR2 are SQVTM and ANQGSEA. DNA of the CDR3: TGCAGCGTTTATGATTCGGGACAGGGAGGCTACGAGCAGTACTTC. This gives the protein CSVYDSGQGGYEQYF.

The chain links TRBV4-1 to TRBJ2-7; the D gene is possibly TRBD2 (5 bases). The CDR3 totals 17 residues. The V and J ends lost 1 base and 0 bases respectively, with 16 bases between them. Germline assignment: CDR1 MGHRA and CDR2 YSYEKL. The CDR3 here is CASSQAPWSGDSYEQYF. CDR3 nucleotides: TGCGCCAGCAGCCAAGCCCCCTGGTCCGGGGACTCCTACGAGCAGTACTTC.